Listed below are T cell receptor beta chains from one sample, sequenced in a study of blood T cell repertoires in COVID-19. Sequencing used immunoSEQ multiplex PCR; TCRdb keeps in-frame clones, though not all of them. The table shows 100,000 or so clones, with around four fifths occurring only once. The material sequenced was peripheral blood. The receptor set was obtained from a man aged 50 or older with active or convalescent COVID-19. Both conserved end residues are part of each CDR3. D genes are given only for firm matches. Clone size is stated in some rows and not others, as once, few, many or a class when expanded.

v_call: TRBV2
j_call: TRBJ1-4
d_call: NA
clone_size: NA
cdr3_length: 14
cdr3_nt: TGTGCCACCGATTTGGCAGGGGCTAATGAAAAACTGTTTTTT
cdr3_aa: CATDLAGANEKLFF

v_call: TRBV6-1
j_call: TRBJ1-1
d_call: NA
clone_size: once
cdr3_length: 15
cdr3_nt: TGTGCCAGCAGTGAAGCCGGACATGCGAACACTGAAGCTTTCTTT
cdr3_aa: CASSEAGHANTEAFF

v_call: TRBV5-1
j_call: TRBJ1-5
d_call: NA
clone_size: NA
cdr3_length: 13
cdr3_nt: TGCGCCAGCAGCGAGACTTCAAGTCAGCCCCAGCATTTT
cdr3_aa: CASSETSSQPQHF

v_call: TRBV3-1/TRBV3-2
j_call: TRBJ2-5
d_call: TRBD2
clone_size: NA
cdr3_length: 15
cdr3_nt: TGTGCCAGCGCCCCAGGACTAGCGGGAGTTGAGACCCAGTACTTC
cdr3_aa: CASAPGLAGVETQYF

v_call: TRBV19
j_call: TRBJ2-3
d_call: NA
clone_size: NA
cdr3_length: 16
cdr3_nt: TGTGCCAGTAGTATAAGAGGTAGAACACAAACAGATACGCAGTATTTT
cdr3_aa: CASSIRGRTQTDTQYF

v_call: TRBV19
j_call: TRBJ1-1
d_call: NA
clone_size: NA
cdr3_length: 14
cdr3_nt: TGTGCCAGTAGTACCCTGGGGGGGCGGGCTGAAGCTTTCTTT
cdr3_aa: CASSTLGGRAEAFF

v_call: TRBV6-6
j_call: TRBJ1-2
d_call: NA
clone_size: NA
cdr3_length: 16
cdr3_nt: TGTGCCAGCAGTTACCTAGAGGGGGGGGGCGCCGGTGGCTACACCTTC
cdr3_aa: CASSYLEGGGAGGYTF

v_call: TRBV27
j_call: TRBJ2-1
d_call: NA
clone_size: NA
cdr3_length: 16
cdr3_nt: TGTGCCAGCAGGGCCCTTGTGGGGCCCGAAAACAATGAGCAGTTCTTC
cdr3_aa: CASRALVGPENNEQFF

v_call: TRBV5-1
j_call: TRBJ1-1
d_call: TRBD1
clone_size: NA
cdr3_length: 14
cdr3_nt: TGCGCCAGCAGCTTACCGGGACAGGGGTCTGAAGCTTTCTTT
cdr3_aa: CASSLPGQGSEAFF

v_call: TRBV19
j_call: TRBJ1-1
d_call: NA
clone_size: NA
cdr3_length: 12
cdr3_nt: TGTGCCAGTAGTACCCCAGCGAGAGAAGCTTTCTTT
cdr3_aa: CASSTPAREAFF

v_call: TRBV19
j_call: TRBJ2-5
d_call: NA
clone_size: NA
cdr3_length: 13
cdr3_nt: TGTGCCTCCAAGATGAGCGGGCAAGAGACCCAGTACTTC
cdr3_aa: CASKMSGQETQYF

v_call: TRBV20-1
j_call: TRBJ1-2
d_call: NA
clone_size: NA
cdr3_length: 14
cdr3_nt: TGCAGTGCTAGTAGTCAGGGTGTTACCTATGGCTACACCTTC
cdr3_aa: CSASSQGVTYGYTF

v_call: TRBV24-1
j_call: TRBJ2-3
d_call: NA
clone_size: NA
cdr3_length: 16
cdr3_nt: TGTGCCACCAGTGATTTGCCAGGGCGAGACACAGATACGCAGTATTTT
cdr3_aa: CATSDLPGRDTDTQYF

v_call: TRBV19
j_call: TRBJ1-2
d_call: NA
clone_size: NA
cdr3_length: 14
cdr3_nt: TGTGCCAGTAGACGACCTGAGGCCCCTTATGGCTACACCTTC
cdr3_aa: CASRRPEAPYGYTF

v_call: TRBV2
j_call: TRBJ1-5
d_call: TRBD1
clone_size: NA
cdr3_length: 15
cdr3_nt: TGTGCCAGCAGCATTGGACAGGGCGGCAATCAGCCCCAGCATTTT
cdr3_aa: CASSIGQGGNQPQHF

v_call: TRBV19
j_call: TRBJ2-5
d_call: TRBD1
clone_size: NA
cdr3_length: 16
cdr3_nt: TGTGCCAGTAGAAGCTGGGGACAGGGAAGCCAAGAGACCCAGTACTTC
cdr3_aa: CASRSWGQGSQETQYF

v_call: TRBV9
j_call: TRBJ1-2
d_call: NA
clone_size: few
cdr3_length: 14
cdr3_nt: TGTGCCAGCAGCACCAGGACAGCGAACTATGGCTACACCTTC
cdr3_aa: CASSTRTANYGYTF

v_call: TRBV7-9
j_call: TRBJ2-1
d_call: TRBD1
clone_size: NA
cdr3_length: 16
cdr3_nt: TGTGCCAGCAGCTTAACCTGGACAGGGGCGGTCAATGAGCAGTTCTTC
cdr3_aa: CASSLTWTGAVNEQFF

v_call: TRBV6-5
j_call: TRBJ2-7
d_call: NA
clone_size: NA
cdr3_length: 13
cdr3_nt: TGTGCCAGCAGGGAGTGCAGTGCGTGCGAGCAGTACTTC
cdr3_aa: CASRECSACEQYF

v_call: TRBV5-4
j_call: TRBJ2-3
d_call: TRBD2
clone_size: NA
cdr3_length: 15
cdr3_nt: TGTGCCAGCAGCATCCGACTAGCGCGCACAGATACGCAGTATTTT
cdr3_aa: CASSIRLARTDTQYF

v_call: TRBV18
j_call: TRBJ2-3
d_call: TRBD1
clone_size: NA
cdr3_length: 16
cdr3_nt: TGTGCCAGCTCACCCTCCATCGGACAGGTCGCTGATACGCAGTATTTT
cdr3_aa: CASSPSIGQVADTQYF

v_call: TRBV6-1
j_call: TRBJ2-3
d_call: NA
clone_size: once
cdr3_length: 14
cdr3_nt: TGTGCCAGCAGTGAAGGTGGGGGAGGAGATACGCAGTATTTT
cdr3_aa: CASSEGGGGDTQYF

v_call: TRBV2
j_call: TRBJ1-1
d_call: NA
clone_size: NA
cdr3_length: 12
cdr3_nt: TGTGCCATTTCAGGGCTAGGGACTGAAGCTTTCTTT
cdr3_aa: CAISGLGTEAFF

v_call: TRBV29-1
j_call: TRBJ1-5
d_call: NA
clone_size: NA
cdr3_length: 12
cdr3_nt: TGCAGCGTTGGGGCGAGGGATCAGCCCCAGCATTTT
cdr3_aa: CSVGARDQPQHF

v_call: TRBV5-1
j_call: TRBJ2-5
d_call: TRBD1
clone_size: NA
cdr3_length: 13
cdr3_nt: TGCGCCAGCAGCACCGGACAGGGGGAGACCCAGTACTTC
cdr3_aa: CASSTGQGETQYF

v_call: TRBV12-3/TRBV12-4
j_call: TRBJ1-5
d_call: TRBD1
clone_size: NA
cdr3_length: 12
cdr3_nt: TGTGCCAGCAGGACAGGGGCACAGCCCCAGCATTTT
cdr3_aa: CASRTGAQPQHF

v_call: TRBV7-9
j_call: TRBJ2-1
d_call: TRBD2
clone_size: NA
cdr3_length: 15
cdr3_nt: TGTGCCAGCAGCTTAGAGGCTAGCGGGAGCCATGAGCAGTTCTTC
cdr3_aa: CASSLEASGSHEQFF

v_call: TRBV5-1
j_call: TRBJ2-3
d_call: TRBD1
clone_size: few
cdr3_length: 17
cdr3_nt: TGCGCCAGCAGCTTGCAGGGGGCCCCGGATTTCACAGATACGCAGTATTTT
cdr3_aa: CASSLQGAPDFTDTQYF

v_call: TRBV11-2
j_call: TRBJ2-7
d_call: TRBD2
clone_size: NA
cdr3_length: 15
cdr3_nt: TGTGCCAGCAGCTTAGCGGCGGGAGGATCCTACGAGCAGTACTTC
cdr3_aa: CASSLAAGGSYEQYF

v_call: TRBV7-7
j_call: TRBJ2-3
d_call: TRBD1
clone_size: NA
cdr3_length: 15
cdr3_nt: TGTGCTAGCAGCCGCATTGGACAGGGTCCAGATACGCAGTATTTT
cdr3_aa: CASSRIGQGPDTQYF

v_call: TRBV11-3
j_call: TRBJ2-7
d_call: TRBD2
clone_size: NA
cdr3_length: 14
cdr3_nt: TGTGCCGGCAGCATTAGCGGGAGCTCCTACGAGCAGTACTTC
cdr3_aa: CAGSISGSSYEQYF

v_call: TRBV10-3
j_call: TRBJ1-5
d_call: NA
clone_size: few
cdr3_length: 14
cdr3_nt: TGTGCCATCAGTGGATCGGGGGAAAGTCAGCCCCAGCATTTT
cdr3_aa: CAISGSGESQPQHF

v_call: TRBV20-1
j_call: TRBJ2-1
d_call: NA
clone_size: NA
cdr3_length: 18
cdr3_nt: TGCAGTGCTAGTGACAGGGGGGCTAGCGGGAGCTCCTACAATGAGCAGTTCTTC
cdr3_aa: CSASDRGASGSSYNEQFF

v_call: TRBV30
j_call: TRBJ1-6
d_call: NA
clone_size: few
cdr3_length: 14
cdr3_nt: TGTGCCTGGACACAAGGGGCTATGAATTCACCCCTCCACTTT
cdr3_aa: CAWTQGAMNSPLHF

v_call: TRBV19
j_call: TRBJ2-7
d_call: TRBD2
clone_size: NA
cdr3_length: 17
cdr3_nt: TGTGCCAGTAGTTCTGGGACTAGCGGGAGAGGAGGCTACGAGCAGTACTTC
cdr3_aa: CASSSGTSGRGGYEQYF

v_call: TRBV10-3
j_call: TRBJ2-7
d_call: TRBD1
clone_size: NA
cdr3_length: 13
cdr3_nt: TGTGCCATCAGTCCGGGACAGGCCTACGAGCAGTACTTC
cdr3_aa: CAISPGQAYEQYF

v_call: TRBV14
j_call: TRBJ1-1
d_call: NA
clone_size: NA
cdr3_length: 13
cdr3_nt: TGTGCCAGCAGCTTCTCCGGGGACACTGAAGCTTTCTTT
cdr3_aa: CASSFSGDTEAFF

v_call: TRBV27
j_call: TRBJ1-5
d_call: NA
clone_size: once
cdr3_length: 16
cdr3_nt: TGTGCCAGCAAGGGGGGGGGAAGTTATAGCAATCAGCCCCAGCATTTT
cdr3_aa: CASKGGGSYSNQPQHF

v_call: TRBV30
j_call: TRBJ1-2
d_call: NA
clone_size: NA
cdr3_length: 11
cdr3_nt: TGTGCCTGGTCAGTAGGGGCCGGCTACACCTTC
cdr3_aa: CAWSVGAGYTF

v_call: TRBV19
j_call: TRBJ2-7
d_call: TRBD1
clone_size: NA
cdr3_length: 13
cdr3_nt: TGTGCCAGTAGCTGGACAGGGAATTACGAGCAGTACTTC
cdr3_aa: CASSWTGNYEQYF

v_call: TRBV2
j_call: TRBJ2-5
d_call: TRBD2
clone_size: NA
cdr3_length: 15
cdr3_nt: TGTGCCAGCAGGGGGGGAGCGGGAGGGCCCCAGACCCAGTACTTC
cdr3_aa: CASRGGAGGPQTQYF

v_call: TRBV29-1
j_call: TRBJ1-2
d_call: TRBD1
clone_size: once
cdr3_length: 12
cdr3_nt: TGCAGCGTTCAGGGGGCGAACTATGGCTACACCTTC
cdr3_aa: CSVQGANYGYTF

v_call: TRBV7-8
j_call: TRBJ2-7
d_call: TRBD2
clone_size: once
cdr3_length: 15
cdr3_nt: TGTGCCAGCAGCTTCCTAGCGGGAGTCGTCCACGAGCAGTACTTC
cdr3_aa: CASSFLAGVVHEQYF

v_call: TRBV19
j_call: TRBJ1-2
d_call: TRBD1
clone_size: NA
cdr3_length: 15
cdr3_nt: TGTGCCAGTAGTACCCGGGACAGGAGTCCCTATGGCTACACCTTC
cdr3_aa: CASSTRDRSPYGYTF

v_call: TRBV6-2/TRBV6-3
j_call: TRBJ1-5
d_call: NA
clone_size: NA
cdr3_length: 18
cdr3_nt: TGTGCCAGCAGTTACTCGTATAGGGTGGGAGGCTCCGTTCAGCCCCAGCATTTT
cdr3_aa: CASSYSYRVGGSVQPQHF

v_call: TRBV2
j_call: TRBJ2-3
d_call: TRBD2
clone_size: NA
cdr3_length: 16
cdr3_nt: TGTGCCAGCAGTCCGCGGGCTAGCGGAGGACTAGATACGCAGTATTTT
cdr3_aa: CASSPRASGGLDTQYF

v_call: TRBV5-4
j_call: TRBJ2-7
d_call: TRBD2
clone_size: NA
cdr3_length: 14
cdr3_nt: TGTGCCAGCAGCCCCTTCGGGAGGGCTAACGAGCAGTACTTC
cdr3_aa: CASSPFGRANEQYF

v_call: TRBV30
j_call: TRBJ1-5
d_call: TRBD1
clone_size: NA
cdr3_length: 13
cdr3_nt: TGTGCCTGGGCAACAGGGGGCGGTCAGCCCCAGCATTTT
cdr3_aa: CAWATGGGQPQHF

v_call: TRBV5-6
j_call: TRBJ2-7
d_call: NA
clone_size: NA
cdr3_length: 14
cdr3_nt: TGTGCCAGCAGCTTGACCGGGACTCTCGGCGAGCAGTACTTC
cdr3_aa: CASSLTGTLGEQYF

v_call: TRBV4-1
j_call: TRBJ2-1
d_call: NA
clone_size: once
cdr3_length: 15
cdr3_nt: TGCGCCAGCAGCCAAGAACCGACAGCCTACAATGAGCAGTTCTTC
cdr3_aa: CASSQEPTAYNEQFF

v_call: TRBV9
j_call: TRBJ1-4
d_call: NA
clone_size: NA
cdr3_length: 18
cdr3_nt: TGTGCCAGCAGCGTAGGGTTTACTGGCGGAAACGAAAATGAAAAACTGTTTTTT
cdr3_aa: CASSVGFTGGNENEKLFF

v_call: TRBV28
j_call: TRBJ1-2
d_call: NA
clone_size: NA
cdr3_length: 14
cdr3_nt: TGTGCCAGCTCCACCGGGACAACTAACTATGGCTACACCTTC
cdr3_aa: CASSTGTTNYGYTF

v_call: TRBV10-3
j_call: TRBJ1-1
d_call: NA
clone_size: NA
cdr3_length: 13
cdr3_nt: TGTGCCATCAGTGACGGACAGAACACTGAAGCTTTCTTT
cdr3_aa: CAISDGQNTEAFF

v_call: TRBV2
j_call: TRBJ1-5
d_call: TRBD1
clone_size: NA
cdr3_length: 17
cdr3_nt: TGTGCCAGCAACGTTAGGACAGGGGGCGGTCGGGATCAGCCCCAGCATTTT
cdr3_aa: CASNVRTGGGRDQPQHF